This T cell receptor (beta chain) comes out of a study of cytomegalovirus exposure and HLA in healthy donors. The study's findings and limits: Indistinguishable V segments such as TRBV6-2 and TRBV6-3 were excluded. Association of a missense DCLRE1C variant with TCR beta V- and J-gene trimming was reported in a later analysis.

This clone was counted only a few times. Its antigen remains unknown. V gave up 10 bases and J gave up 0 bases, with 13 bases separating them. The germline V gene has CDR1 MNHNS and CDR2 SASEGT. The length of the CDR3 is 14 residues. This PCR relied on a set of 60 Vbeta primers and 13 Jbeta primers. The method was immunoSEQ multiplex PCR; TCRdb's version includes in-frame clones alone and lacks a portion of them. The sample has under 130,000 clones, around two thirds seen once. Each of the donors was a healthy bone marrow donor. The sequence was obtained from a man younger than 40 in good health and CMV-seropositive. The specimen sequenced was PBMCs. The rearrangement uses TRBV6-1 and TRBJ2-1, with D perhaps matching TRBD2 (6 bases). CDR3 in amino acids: CAIRDGSSYNEQFF. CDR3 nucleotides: TGTGCCATAAGAGACGGGAGCTCCTACAATGAGCAGTTCTTC.